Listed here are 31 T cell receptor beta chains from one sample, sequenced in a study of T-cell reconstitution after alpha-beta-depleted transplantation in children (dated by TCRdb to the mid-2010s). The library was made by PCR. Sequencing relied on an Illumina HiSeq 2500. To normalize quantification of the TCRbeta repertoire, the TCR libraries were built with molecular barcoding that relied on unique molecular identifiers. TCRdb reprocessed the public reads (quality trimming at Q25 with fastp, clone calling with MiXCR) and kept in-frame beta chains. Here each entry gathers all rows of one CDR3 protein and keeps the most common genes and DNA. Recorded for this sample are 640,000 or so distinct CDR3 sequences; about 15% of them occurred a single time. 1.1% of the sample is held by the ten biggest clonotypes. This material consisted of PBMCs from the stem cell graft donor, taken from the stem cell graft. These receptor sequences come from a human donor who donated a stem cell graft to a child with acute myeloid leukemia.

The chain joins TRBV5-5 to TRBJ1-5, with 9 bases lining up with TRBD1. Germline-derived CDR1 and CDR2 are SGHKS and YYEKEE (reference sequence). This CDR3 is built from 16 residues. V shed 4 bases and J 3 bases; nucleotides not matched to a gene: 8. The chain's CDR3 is CASSRSTGGNNQPQHF. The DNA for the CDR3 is TGTGCCAGCAGCCGATCGACAGGGGGTAACAATCAGCCCCAGCATTTT.

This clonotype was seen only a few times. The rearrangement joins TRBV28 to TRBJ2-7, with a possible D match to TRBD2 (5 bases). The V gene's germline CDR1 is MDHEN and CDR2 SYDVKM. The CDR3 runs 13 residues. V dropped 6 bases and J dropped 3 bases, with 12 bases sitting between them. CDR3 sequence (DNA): TGTGCCAGCAGGATACAAGGAGGCTACGAGCAGTACGTC. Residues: CASRIQGGYEQYV.

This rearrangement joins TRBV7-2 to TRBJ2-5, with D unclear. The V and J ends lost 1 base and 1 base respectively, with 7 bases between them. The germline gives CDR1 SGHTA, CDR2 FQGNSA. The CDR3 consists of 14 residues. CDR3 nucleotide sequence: TGTGCCAGCAGCTTAGTGGCTCCCCAAGAGACCCAGTACTTC. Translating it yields CASSLVAPQETQYF.

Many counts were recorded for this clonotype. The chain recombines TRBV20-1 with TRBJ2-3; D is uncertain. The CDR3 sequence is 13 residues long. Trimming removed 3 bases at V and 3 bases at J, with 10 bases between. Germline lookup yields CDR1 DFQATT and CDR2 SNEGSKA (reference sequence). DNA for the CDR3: TGCAGTGCTAGGGACCTGGGAACAGATACGCAGTATTTT. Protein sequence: CSARDLGTDTQYF.

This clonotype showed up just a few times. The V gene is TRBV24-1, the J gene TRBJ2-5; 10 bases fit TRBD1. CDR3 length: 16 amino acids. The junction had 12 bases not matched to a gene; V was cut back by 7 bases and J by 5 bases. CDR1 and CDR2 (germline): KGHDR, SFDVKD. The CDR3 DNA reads TGTGCCACCAGCGGATCCGGGACAGGGGCGTTCGAGACCCAGTACTTC. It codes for CATSGSGTGAFETQYF.

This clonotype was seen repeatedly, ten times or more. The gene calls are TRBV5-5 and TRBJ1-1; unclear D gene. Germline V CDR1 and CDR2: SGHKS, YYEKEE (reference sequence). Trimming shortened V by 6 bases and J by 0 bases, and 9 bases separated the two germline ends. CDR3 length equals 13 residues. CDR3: CASKAAMNTEAFF. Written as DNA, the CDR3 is TGTGCCAGCAAGGCGGCCATGAACACTGAAGCTTTCTTT.

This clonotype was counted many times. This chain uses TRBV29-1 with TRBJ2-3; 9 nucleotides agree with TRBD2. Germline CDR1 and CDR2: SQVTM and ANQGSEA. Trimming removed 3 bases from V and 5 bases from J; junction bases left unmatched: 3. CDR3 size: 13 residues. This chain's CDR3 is CSVDRLAVDTQYF. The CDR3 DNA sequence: TGCAGCGTTGACAGACTAGCGGTAGATACGCAGTATTTT.

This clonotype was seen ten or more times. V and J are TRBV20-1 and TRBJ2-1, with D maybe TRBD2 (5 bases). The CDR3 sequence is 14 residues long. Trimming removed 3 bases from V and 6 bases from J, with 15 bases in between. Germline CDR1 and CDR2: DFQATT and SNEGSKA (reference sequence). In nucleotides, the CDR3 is TGCAGTGCTAGCCACGAAATCCGGGGCAATGAGCAGTTCTTC. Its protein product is CSASHEIRGNEQFF.

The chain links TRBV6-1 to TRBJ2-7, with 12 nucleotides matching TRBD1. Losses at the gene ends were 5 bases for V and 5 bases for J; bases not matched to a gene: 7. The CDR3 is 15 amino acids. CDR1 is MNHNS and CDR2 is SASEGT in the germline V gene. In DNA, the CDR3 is TGTGCCAGCAGTCGAACCGGGACAGGGGGCCACGAGCAGTACGTC. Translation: CASSRTGTGGHEQYV.

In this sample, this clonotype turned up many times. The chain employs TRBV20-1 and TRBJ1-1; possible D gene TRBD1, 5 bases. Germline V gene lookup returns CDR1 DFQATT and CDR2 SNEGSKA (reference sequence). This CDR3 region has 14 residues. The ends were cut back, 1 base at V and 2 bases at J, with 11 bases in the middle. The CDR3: CSARGGALNTEAFF. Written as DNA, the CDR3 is TGCAGTGCTAGAGGAGGGGCTTTAAACACTGAAGCTTTCTTT.

The CDR3 here is CASRQDSLYNEQFF. The CDR3 nucleotides read TGTGCCAGCAGACAAGACTCCCTCTACAATGAGCAGTTCTTC. J is TRBJ2-1 and V is TRBV6-2 or TRBV6-3; D is uncertain. V was pared by 6 bases and J by 3 bases, with 12 bases between. The germline V gene encodes CDR1 MNHEY and CDR2 SVGEGT. This CDR3 contains 14 residues.

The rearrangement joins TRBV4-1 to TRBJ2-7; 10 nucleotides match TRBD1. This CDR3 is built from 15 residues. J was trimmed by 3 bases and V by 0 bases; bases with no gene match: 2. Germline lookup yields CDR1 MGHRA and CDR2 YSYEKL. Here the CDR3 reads CASSQDGTGVYEQYV. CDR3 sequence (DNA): TGCGCCAGCAGCCAAGATGGGACAGGGGTCTACGAGCAGTACGTC.

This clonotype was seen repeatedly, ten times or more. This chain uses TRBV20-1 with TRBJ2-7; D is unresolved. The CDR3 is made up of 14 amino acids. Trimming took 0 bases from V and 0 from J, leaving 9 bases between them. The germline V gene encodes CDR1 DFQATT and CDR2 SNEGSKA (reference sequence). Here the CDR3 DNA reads TGCAGTGCTAGAGATTACTTGGACTCCTACGAGCAGTACTTC. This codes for CSARDYLDSYEQYF.

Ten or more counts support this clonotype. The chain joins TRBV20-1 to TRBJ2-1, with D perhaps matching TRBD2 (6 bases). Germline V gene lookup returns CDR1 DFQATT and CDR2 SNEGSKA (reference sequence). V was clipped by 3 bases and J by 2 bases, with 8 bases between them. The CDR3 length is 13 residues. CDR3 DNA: TGCAGTGCTAGCGGGGGACCCTACAATGAGCAGTTCTTC. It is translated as CSASGGPYNEQFF.

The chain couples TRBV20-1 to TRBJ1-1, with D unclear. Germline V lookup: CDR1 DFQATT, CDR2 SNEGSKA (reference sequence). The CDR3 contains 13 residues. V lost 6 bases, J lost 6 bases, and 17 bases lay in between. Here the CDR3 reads CSAPKRGDAEAFF. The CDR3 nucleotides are TGCAGTGCCCCTAAGCGGGGTGACGCTGAAGCTTTCTTT.

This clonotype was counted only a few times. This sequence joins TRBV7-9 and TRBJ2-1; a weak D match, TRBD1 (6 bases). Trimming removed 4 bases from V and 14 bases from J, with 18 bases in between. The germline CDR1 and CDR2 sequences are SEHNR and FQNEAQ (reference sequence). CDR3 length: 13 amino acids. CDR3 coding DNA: TGTGCCAGCAGCTCGCCTGAACAGGGTTCGGAGTTCTTC. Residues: CASSSPEQGSEFF.

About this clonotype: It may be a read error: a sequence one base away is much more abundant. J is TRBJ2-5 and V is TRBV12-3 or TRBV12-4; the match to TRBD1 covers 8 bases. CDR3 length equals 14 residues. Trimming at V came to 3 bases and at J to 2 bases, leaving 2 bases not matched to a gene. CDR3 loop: CASSFWTGQETQYF. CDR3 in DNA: TGTGCCAGCAGTTTCTGGACAGGGCAAGAGACCCAGTACTTC.

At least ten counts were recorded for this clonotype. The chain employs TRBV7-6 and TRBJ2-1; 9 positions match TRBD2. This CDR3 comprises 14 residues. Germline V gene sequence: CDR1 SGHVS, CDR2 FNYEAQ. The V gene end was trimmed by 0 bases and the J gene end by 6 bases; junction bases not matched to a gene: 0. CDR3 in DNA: TGTGCCAGCAGCTTAGCGCGGGGGGGCAATGAGCAGTTCTTC. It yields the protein CASSLARGGNEQFF.

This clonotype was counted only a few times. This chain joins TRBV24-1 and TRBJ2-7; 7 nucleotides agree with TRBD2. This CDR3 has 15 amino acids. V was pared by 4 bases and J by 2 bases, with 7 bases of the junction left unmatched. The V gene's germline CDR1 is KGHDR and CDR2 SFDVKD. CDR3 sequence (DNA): TGTGCCACCAGTGACCCCTCGGCGGGAGCCTACGAGCAGTACTTC. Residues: CATSDPSAGAYEQYF.

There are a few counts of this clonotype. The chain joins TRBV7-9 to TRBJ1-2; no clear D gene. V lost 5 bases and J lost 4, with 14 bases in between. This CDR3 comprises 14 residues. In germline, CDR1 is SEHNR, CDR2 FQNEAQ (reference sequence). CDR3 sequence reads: CASSPTGFSYGYTF. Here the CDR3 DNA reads TGTGCCAGCAGCCCGACGGGATTTAGCTATGGCTACACCTTC. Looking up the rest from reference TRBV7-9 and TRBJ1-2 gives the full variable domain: DTGVSQNPRHKITKRGQNVTFRCDPISEHNRLYWYRQTLGQGPEFLTYFQNEAQLEKSRLLSDRFSAERPKGSFSTLEIQRTEQGDSAMYLCASSPTGFSYGYTFGSGTRLTVV.

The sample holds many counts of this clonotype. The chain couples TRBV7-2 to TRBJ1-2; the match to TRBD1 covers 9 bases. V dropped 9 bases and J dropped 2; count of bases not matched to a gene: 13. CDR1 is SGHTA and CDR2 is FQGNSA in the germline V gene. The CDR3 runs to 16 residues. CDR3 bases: TGTGCCAGTGGTCCGGCGGACAGGGGCAACAACTATGGCTACACCTTC. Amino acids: CASGPADRGNNYGYTF.

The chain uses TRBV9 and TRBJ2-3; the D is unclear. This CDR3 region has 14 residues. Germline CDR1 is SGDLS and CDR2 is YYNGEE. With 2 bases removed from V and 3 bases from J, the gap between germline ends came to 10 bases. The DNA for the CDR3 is TGTGCCAGCAGCGTGAGGTCCCCAACAGATACGCAGTATTTT. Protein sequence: CASSVRSPTDTQYF.

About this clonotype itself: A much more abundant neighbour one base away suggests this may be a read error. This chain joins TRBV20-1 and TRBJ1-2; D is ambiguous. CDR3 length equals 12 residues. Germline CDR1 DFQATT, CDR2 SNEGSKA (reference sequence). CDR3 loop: CSAKSSGYGYSF. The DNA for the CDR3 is TGCAGTGCTAAAAGCTCTGGGTATGGCTACAGCTTC.

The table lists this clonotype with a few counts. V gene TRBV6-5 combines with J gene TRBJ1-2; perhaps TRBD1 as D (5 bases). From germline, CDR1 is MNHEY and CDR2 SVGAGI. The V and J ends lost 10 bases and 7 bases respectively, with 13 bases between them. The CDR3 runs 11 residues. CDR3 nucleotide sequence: TGTGCCATCTTCTCGGGGGGTGGCTACACCTTC. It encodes CAIFSGGGYTF.

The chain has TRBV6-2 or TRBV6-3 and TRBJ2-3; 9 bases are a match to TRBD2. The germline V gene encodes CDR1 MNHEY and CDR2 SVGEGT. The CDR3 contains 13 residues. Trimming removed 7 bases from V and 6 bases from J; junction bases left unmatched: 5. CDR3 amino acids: CASTSGAADTQYF. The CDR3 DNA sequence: TGTGCCAGCACTAGCGGGGCGGCGGATACGCAGTATTTT.

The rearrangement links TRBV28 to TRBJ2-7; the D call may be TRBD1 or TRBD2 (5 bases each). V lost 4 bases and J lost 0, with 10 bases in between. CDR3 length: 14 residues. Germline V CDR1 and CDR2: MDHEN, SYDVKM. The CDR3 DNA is TGTGCCAGCAGTTCCGGGACGGTCTCCTACGAGCAGTACGTC. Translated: CASSSGTVSYEQYV.

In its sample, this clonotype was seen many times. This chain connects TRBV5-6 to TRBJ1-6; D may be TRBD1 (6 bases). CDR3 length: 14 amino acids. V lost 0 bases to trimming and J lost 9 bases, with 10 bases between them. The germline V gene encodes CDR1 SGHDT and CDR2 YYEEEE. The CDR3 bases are TGTGCCAGCAGCTTGGAGGCAGGGGTTTCACCCCTCCACTTT. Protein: CASSLEAGVSPLHF.

CDR3 in amino acids: CSARPWGQGAYEQYF. The CDR3 DNA is TGCAGTGCTAGGCCCTGGGGACAGGGGGCCTACGAGCAGTACTTC. This chain uses TRBV20-1 with TRBJ2-7; 11 nucleotides agree with TRBD1. Germline trimming cut 3 bases from V and 2 bases from J; bases unmatched to any gene: 6. CDR1 and CDR2 from the germline V gene are DFQATT and SNEGSKA (reference sequence). The CDR3 has 15 amino acids.

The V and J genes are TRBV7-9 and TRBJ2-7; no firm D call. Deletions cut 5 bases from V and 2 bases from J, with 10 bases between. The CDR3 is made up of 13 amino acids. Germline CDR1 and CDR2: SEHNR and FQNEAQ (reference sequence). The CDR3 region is CASSPQDTYEQYF. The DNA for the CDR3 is TGTGCCAGCAGCCCACAAGACACCTACGAGCAGTACTTC.

CDR3 sequence (DNA): TGTGCCAGCACCCCTTCCGGGACATGGAACACTGAAGCTTTCTTT. Protein: CASTPSGTWNTEAFF. The rearrangement uses TRBV9 and TRBJ1-1; possibly TRBD1 for D (6 bases). Germline CDR1 is SGDLS and CDR2 is YYNGEE. Trimming shortened V by 6 bases and J by 1 base, and 16 bases separated the two germline ends. This CDR3 has 15 residues.

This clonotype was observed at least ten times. DNA of the CDR3: TGTGCCAGCAATCACCGAGGTTCGGGCTCCTACAATGAGCAGTTCTTC. Protein product: CASNHRGSGSYNEQFF. The chain is built from TRBV6-5 and TRBJ2-1; D is undetermined. The CDR3 spans 16 residues. The V end was cut by 7 bases, the J end by 0 bases, with 16 bases between. Germline assignment: CDR1 MNHEY and CDR2 SVGAGI.